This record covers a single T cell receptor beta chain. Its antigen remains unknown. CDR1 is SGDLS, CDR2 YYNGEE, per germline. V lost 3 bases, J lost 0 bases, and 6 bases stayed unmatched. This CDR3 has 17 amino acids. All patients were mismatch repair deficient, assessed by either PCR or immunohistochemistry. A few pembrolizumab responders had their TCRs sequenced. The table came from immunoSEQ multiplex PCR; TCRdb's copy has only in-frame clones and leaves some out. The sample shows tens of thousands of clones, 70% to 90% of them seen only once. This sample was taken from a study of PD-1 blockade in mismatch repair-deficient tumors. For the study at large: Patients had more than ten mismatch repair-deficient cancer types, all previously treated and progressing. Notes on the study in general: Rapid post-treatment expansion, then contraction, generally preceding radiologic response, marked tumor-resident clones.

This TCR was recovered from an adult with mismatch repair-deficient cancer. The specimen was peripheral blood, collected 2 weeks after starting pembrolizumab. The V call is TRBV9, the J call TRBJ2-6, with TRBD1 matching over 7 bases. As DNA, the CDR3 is TGTGCCAGCAGCGGGGGGACAGATACCTCTGGGGCCAACGTCCTGACTTTC. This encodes CASSGGTDTSGANVLTF. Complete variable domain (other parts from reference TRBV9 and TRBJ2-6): DSGVTQTPKHLITATGQRVTLRCSPRSGDLSVYWYQQSLDQGLQFLIQYYNGEERAKGNILERFSAQQFPDLHSELNLSSLELGDSALYFCASSGGTDTSGANVLTFGAGSRLTVL.